The rows below give T cell receptor beta chains drawn from one sample of a study of graft-versus-host responses after intestinal transplantation. Produced via immunoSEQ multiplex PCR; TCRdb's table is partial and in-frame only. This repertoire shows 80,000 to 95,000 clones, roughly 90% found once; its top ten account for under 0.3%. Their antigens are not known. This specimen was unstimulated CD4+ T cells sorted from spleen or lymph node cells, taken before transplant. Receptors were obtained from a human donor who was the organ donor for an intestinal transplant. Both conserved end residues are part of each CDR3. Each record gives: CDR3 length, V gene, clone size, J gene, D gene, CDR3 protein, CDR3 DNA. D genes are given only for firm matches. Expanded clones are given a class, and other clones once, few, many or no size at all.

15	TRBV7-9	NA	TRBJ2-2	NA	CASSLRGISTGELFF	TGTGCCAGCAGCTTACGGGGTATCAGCACCGGGGAGCTGTTTTTT
14	TRBV7-7	NA	TRBJ2-5	NA	CASSSAGYQETQYF	TGTGCTAGCAGCTCCGCAGGTTACCAAGAGACCCAGTACTTC
16	TRBV18	NA	TRBJ1-2	NA	CASSPLIVDRDNGYTF	TGTGCCAGCTCACCACTAATCGTGGACAGAGATAATGGCTACACCTTC
14	TRBV2	NA	TRBJ1-5	NA	CASSGGNSNQPQHF	TGTGCCAGCAGTGGAGGGAATAGCAATCAGCCCCAGCATTTT
15	TRBV11-3	once	TRBJ2-7	NA	CASSSGGVGSYEQYF	TGTGCCAGCAGCTCCGGAGGGGTGGGATCCTACGAGCAGTACTTC
13	TRBV29-1	NA	TRBJ2-1	NA	CSVEESIANEQFF	TGCAGCGTTGAGGAGAGTATAGCTAATGAGCAGTTCTTC
13	TRBV7-9	NA	TRBJ2-1	NA	CASSLAGGNEQFF	TGTGCCAGCAGCTTAGCAGGAGGCAATGAGCAGTTCTTC
14	TRBV10-3	NA	TRBJ2-2	NA	CAISGQINTGELFF	TGTGCCATCAGTGGGCAGATTAACACCGGGGAGCTGTTTTTT
14	TRBV15	NA	TRBJ2-3	NA	CATSMKTQGDTQYF	TGTGCCACCAGCATGAAGACCCAGGGAGATACGCAGTATTTT
15	TRBV19	NA	TRBJ2-6	NA	CASSIWGTGANVLTF	TGTGCCAGTAGTATTTGGGGCACTGGGGCCAACGTCCTGACTTTC
14	TRBV5-1	NA	TRBJ2-3	NA	CASGYLAGTDTQYF	TGCGCCAGCGGGTACCTGGCGGGCACAGATACGCAGTATTTT
17	TRBV14	NA	TRBJ2-5	NA	CASSQERALTYQETQYF	TGTGCCAGCAGCCAAGAAAGAGCACTAACGTACCAAGAGACCCAGTACTTC
15	TRBV19	NA	TRBJ2-7	TRBD2	CASSIRSGRSYEQYF	TGTGCCAGTAGTATACGTAGCGGGCGATCCTACGAGCAGTACTTC
14	TRBV4-1	NA	TRBJ1-1	NA	CASSQSRQNTEAFF	TGCGCCAGCAGCCAGAGTCGACAGAACACTGAAGCTTTCTTT
14	TRBV7-6	NA	TRBJ2-2	NA	CASRLQLGSGELFF	TGTGCCAGCAGACTTCAACTCGGTTCCGGGGAGCTGTTTTTT
15	TRBV7-9	NA	TRBJ1-6	TRBD1	CASSLAGQGVAPLHF	TGTGCCAGCAGCTTAGCTGGACAGGGTGTAGCACCCCTCCACTTT
14	TRBV2	NA	TRBJ2-3	TRBD2	CASSGTSGLSGQYF	TGTGCCAGCAGTGGGACTAGCGGTCTTTCAGGGCAGTATTTT
18	TRBV7-3	NA	TRBJ2-1	NA	CASSLNIGGDRRGDEQFF	TGTGCCAGCAGCCTAAATATTGGCGGGGATCGCAGGGGGGATGAGCAGTTCTTC
16	TRBV7-3	NA	TRBJ2-6	TRBD2	CASSLIGGVGANVLTF	TGTGCCAGCAGCTTAATTGGGGGGGTTGGGGCCAACGTCCTGACTTTC
15	TRBV27	NA	TRBJ2-7	TRBD2	CASSPGIAGVLEQYF	TGTGCCAGCAGTCCCGGGATAGCGGGAGTCCTCGAGCAGTACTTC
15	TRBV7-8	NA	TRBJ1-4	NA	CASSLGGHGVEKLFF	TGTGCCAGCAGCTTAGGGGGGCATGGGGTTGAAAAACTGTTTTTT
15	TRBV28	NA	TRBJ2-7	NA	CASSSQSTESYEQYF	TGTGCCAGCAGTTCGCAATCGACAGAATCCTACGAGCAGTACTTC
15	TRBV9	NA	TRBJ2-7	NA	CASSVEAGFTYEQYF	TGTGCCAGCAGCGTAGAGGCGGGGTTCACCTACGAGCAGTACTTC
17	TRBV5-6	NA	TRBJ2-2	TRBD2	CASSLRTSGLNTGELFF	TGTGCCAGCAGCTTGAGGACTAGCGGACTGAACACCGGGGAGCTGTTTTTT
13	TRBV7-3	NA	TRBJ1-2	NA	CASSFTGNYGYTF	TGTGCCAGCAGCTTTACAGGGAACTATGGCTACACCTTC
14	TRBV5-1	few	TRBJ2-7	NA	CASSLSAGAYEQYF	TGCGCCAGCAGCTTGTCCGCGGGGGCTTACGAGCAGTACTTC
14	TRBV7-8	NA	TRBJ2-1	NA	CASSLDRVYNEQFF	TGTGCCAGCAGCTTAGACAGGGTCTACAATGAGCAGTTCTTC
14	TRBV6-5	NA	TRBJ2-7	TRBD1	CASSPNDRGGEQYF	TGTGCCAGCAGCCCAAACGACAGGGGGGGCGAGCAGTACTTC
14	TRBV6-5	NA	TRBJ1-2	TRBD1	CASSPDRAIYGYTF	TGTGCCAGCAGTCCGGACAGGGCAATCTATGGCTACACCTTC
10	TRBV20-1	once	TRBJ1-2	NA	CSGGEGGYTF	TGCAGTGGGGGGGAGGGGGGCTACACCTTC
17	TRBV4-3	NA	TRBJ2-1	NA	CASSFGQGVGSYNEQFF	TGCGCCAGCAGCTTCGGGCAAGGGGTAGGTTCCTACAATGAGCAGTTCTTC
14	TRBV18	NA	TRBJ2-5	TRBD2	CASSSGLAGETQYF	TGTGCCAGCTCATCCGGACTAGCGGGAGAGACCCAGTACTTC
16	TRBV7-2	NA	TRBJ2-7	NA	CASSPASGISYYEQYF	TGTGCCAGCAGCCCGGCTTCGGGTATTAGCTACTACGAGCAGTACTTC
14	TRBV19	NA	TRBJ1-3	NA	CASSLRTAGNTIYF	TGTGCCAGTAGTCTTCGGACTGCTGGAAACACCATATATTTT
17	TRBV2	NA	TRBJ2-3	TRBD2	CASSRNSGRRGTDTQYF	TGTGCCAGCAGTCGGAATAGCGGGAGACGTGGCACAGATACGCAGTATTTT
13	TRBV7-3	NA	TRBJ1-6	NA	CASSLGGASPLHF	TGTGCCAGTAGCTTAGGAGGGGCCTCACCCCTCCACTTT
15	TRBV11-3	NA	TRBJ2-2	TRBD2	CASSLGAGGAGELFF	TGTGCCAGCAGCTTAGGCGCGGGGGGGGCCGGGGAGCTGTTTTTT
16	TRBV15	NA	TRBJ2-2	TRBD1	CATSSSKQGLAGELFF	TGTGCCACCAGCAGCTCGAAACAGGGGTTGGCCGGGGAGCTGTTTTTT
18	TRBV28	NA	TRBJ2-1	TRBD2	CASSFYPQVSGSFNEQFF	TGTGCCAGCAGTTTTTACCCCCAAGTAAGCGGGAGTTTCAATGAGCAGTTCTTC
14	TRBV6-6	NA	TRBJ2-7	TRBD1	CASRSGTGSYEQYF	TGTGCCAGCAGATCCGGGACAGGGTCTTACGAGCAGTACTTC
12	TRBV7-7	NA	TRBJ2-7	NA	CASSLDYYEQYF	TGTGCTAGCAGCTTGGACTATTACGAGCAGTACTTC
12	TRBV30	NA	TRBJ2-3	NA	CASGGLVDTQYF	TGTGCCTCCGGGGGGCTCGTAGATACGCAGTATTTT
15	TRBV4-2	NA	TRBJ2-1	NA	CASSQERQAYNEQFF	TGTGCCAGCAGCCAAGAGCGACAGGCCTACAATGAGCAGTTCTTC
15	TRBV7-2	NA	TRBJ2-5	NA	CASSLYGVGDKTQYF	TGTGCCAGCAGCTTATACGGTGTAGGGGACAAGACCCAGTACTTC
13	TRBV11-2	NA	TRBJ1-1	NA	CASSLVGQAEAFF	TGTGCCAGCAGCTTAGTTGGGCAGGCCGAAGCTTTCTTT
12	TRBV10-3	NA	TRBJ2-7	NA	CAISGTKGQQYF	TGTGCCATCAGTGGGACAAAGGGTCAGCAGTACTTC